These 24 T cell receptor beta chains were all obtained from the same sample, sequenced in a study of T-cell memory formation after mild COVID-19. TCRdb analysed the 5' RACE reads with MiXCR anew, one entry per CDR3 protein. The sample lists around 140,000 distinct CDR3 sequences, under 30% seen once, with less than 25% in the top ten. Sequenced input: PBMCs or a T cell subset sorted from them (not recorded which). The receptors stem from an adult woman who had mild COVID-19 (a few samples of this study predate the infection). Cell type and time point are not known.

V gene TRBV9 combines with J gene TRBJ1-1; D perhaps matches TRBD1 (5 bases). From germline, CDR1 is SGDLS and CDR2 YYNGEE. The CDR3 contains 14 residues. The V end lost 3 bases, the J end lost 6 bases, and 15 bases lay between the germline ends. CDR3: CASSEDPGPAEAFF. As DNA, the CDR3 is TGTGCCAGCAGCGAGGACCCGGGACCCGCTGAAGCTTTCTTT.

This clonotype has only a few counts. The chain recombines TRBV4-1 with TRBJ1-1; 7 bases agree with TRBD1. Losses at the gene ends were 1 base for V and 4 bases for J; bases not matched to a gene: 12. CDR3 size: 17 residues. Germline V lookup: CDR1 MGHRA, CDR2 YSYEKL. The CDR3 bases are TGCGCCAGCAGCCAAGGGGTAAACAGGGGCCTGGGCACTGAAGCTTTCTTT. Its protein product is CASSQGVNRGLGTEAFF.

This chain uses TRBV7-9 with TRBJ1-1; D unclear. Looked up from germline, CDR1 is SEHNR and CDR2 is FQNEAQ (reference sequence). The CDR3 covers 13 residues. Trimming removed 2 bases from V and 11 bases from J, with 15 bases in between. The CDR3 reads CASSLKTEVKAFF. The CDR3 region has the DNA TGTGCCAGCAGCTTAAAGACGGAGGTTAAGGCTTTCTTT.

In DNA form, the CDR3 reads TGCAGCGTCGAGGGGGCCGGGACACCCAACGGGGAGCTGTTTTTT. Protein sequence: CSVEGAGTPNGELFF. The chain joins TRBV29-1 to TRBJ2-2; 7 bases are a match to TRBD1. The CDR3 is made up of 15 amino acids. Germline V gene sequence: CDR1 SQVTM, CDR2 ANQGSEA. The V gene end was trimmed by 6 bases and the J gene end by 7 bases; junction bases not matched to a gene: 14.

As DNA, the CDR3 is TGTGCCAGCGTCGAAGTCAGGCCGAACACTGAAGCTTTCTTT. This encodes CASVEVRPNTEAFF. The rearrangement links TRBV6-1 to TRBJ1-1; D remains ambiguous. The CDR3 totals 14 residues. From germline, CDR1 is MNHNS and CDR2 SASEGT. Deletions cut 8 bases from V and 1 base from J, with 14 bases between.

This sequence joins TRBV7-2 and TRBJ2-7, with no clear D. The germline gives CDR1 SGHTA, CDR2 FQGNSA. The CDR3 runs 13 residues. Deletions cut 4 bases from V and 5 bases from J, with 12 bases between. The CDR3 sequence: CASSSDLIHEQYF. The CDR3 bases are TGTGCCAGCAGCTCAGACTTGATACACGAGCAGTACTTC.

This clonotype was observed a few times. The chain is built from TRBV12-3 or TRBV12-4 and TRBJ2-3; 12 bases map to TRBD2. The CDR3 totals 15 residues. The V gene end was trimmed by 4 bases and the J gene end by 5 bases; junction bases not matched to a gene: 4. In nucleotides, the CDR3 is TGTGCCAGCAGTTCTAGCGGGAGGGCCTTAGATACGCAGTATTTT. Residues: CASSSSGRALDTQYF.

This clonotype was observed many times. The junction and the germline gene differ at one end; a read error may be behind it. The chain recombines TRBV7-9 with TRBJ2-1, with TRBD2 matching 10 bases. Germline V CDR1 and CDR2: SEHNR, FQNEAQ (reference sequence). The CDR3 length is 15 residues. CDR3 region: CASSLAGGPYNEQFF. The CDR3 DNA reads TGTGCCAGCAGTTTAGCGGGAGGCCCCTACAATGAGCAGTTCTTC.

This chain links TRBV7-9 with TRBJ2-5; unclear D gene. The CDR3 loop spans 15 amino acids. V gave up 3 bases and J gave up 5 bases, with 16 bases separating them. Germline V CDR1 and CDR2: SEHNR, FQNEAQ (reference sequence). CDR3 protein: CASSLETRLEETQYF. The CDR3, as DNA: TGTGCCAGCAGCTTGGAGACACGATTGGAGGAGACCCAGTACTTC. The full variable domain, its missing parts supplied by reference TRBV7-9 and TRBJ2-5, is DTGVSQNPRHKITKRGQNVTFRCDPISEHNRLYWYRQTLGQGPEFLTYFQNEAQLEKSRLLSDRFSAERPKGSFSTLEIQRTEQGDSAMYLCASSLETRLEETQYFGPGTRLLVL.

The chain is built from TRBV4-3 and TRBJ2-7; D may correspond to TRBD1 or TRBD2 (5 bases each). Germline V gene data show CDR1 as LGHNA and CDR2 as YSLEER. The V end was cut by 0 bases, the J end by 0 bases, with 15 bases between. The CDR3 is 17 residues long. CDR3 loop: CASSQDYPGRTSYEQYF. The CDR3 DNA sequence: TGCGCCAGCAGCCAAGATTATCCGGGACGGACCTCCTACGAGCAGTACTTC.

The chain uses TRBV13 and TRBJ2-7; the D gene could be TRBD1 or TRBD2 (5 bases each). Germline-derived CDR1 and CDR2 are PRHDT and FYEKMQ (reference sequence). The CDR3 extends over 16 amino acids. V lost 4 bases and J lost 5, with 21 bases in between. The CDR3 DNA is TGTGCCAGCAGCTCCATGGGCCGAAGAGGGGACCACGAGCAGTACTTC. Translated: CASSSMGRRGDHEQYF.

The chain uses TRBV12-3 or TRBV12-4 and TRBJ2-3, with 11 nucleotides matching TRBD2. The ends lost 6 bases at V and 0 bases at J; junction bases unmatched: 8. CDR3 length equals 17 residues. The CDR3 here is CASSSGLAVLSTDTQYF. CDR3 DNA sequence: TGTGCCAGCAGCTCGGGACTAGCGGTCCTTAGCACAGATACGCAGTATTTT.

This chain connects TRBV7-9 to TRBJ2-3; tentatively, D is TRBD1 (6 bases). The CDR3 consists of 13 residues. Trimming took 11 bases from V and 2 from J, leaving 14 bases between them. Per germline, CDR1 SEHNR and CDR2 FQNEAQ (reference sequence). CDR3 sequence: CAGGRVLTDTQYF. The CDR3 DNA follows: TGTGCCGGGGGCAGAGTACTCACAGATACGCAGTATTTT.

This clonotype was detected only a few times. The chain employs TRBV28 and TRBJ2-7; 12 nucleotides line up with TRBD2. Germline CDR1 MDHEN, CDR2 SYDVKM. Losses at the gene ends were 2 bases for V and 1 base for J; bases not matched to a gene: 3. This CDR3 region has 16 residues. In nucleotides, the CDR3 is TGTGCCAGCAGTTTAACGCTAGCGGGAGGGTCCTACGAGCAGTACTTC. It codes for CASSLTLAGGSYEQYF.

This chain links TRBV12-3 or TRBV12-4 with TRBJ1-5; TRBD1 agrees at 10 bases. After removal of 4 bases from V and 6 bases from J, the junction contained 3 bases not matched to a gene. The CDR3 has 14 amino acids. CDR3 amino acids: CASSSTGGSQPQHF. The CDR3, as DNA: TGTGCCAGCAGTTCGACAGGGGGCAGTCAGCCCCAGCATTTT.

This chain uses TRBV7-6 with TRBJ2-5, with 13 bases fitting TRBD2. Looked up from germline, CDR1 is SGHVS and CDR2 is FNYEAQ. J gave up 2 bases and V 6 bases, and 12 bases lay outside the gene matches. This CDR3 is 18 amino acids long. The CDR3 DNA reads TGTGCCAGCAGTTCCTCCCATGCGACTAGCGGGGGGCAAGAGACCCAGTACTTC. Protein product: CASSSSHATSGGQETQYF.

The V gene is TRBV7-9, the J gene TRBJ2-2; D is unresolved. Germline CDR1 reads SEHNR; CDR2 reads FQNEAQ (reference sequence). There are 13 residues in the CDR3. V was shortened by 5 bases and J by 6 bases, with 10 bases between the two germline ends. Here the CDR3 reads CASSQLGPGELFF. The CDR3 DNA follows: TGTGCCAGCAGCCAACTTGGACCCGGGGAGCTGTTTTTT.

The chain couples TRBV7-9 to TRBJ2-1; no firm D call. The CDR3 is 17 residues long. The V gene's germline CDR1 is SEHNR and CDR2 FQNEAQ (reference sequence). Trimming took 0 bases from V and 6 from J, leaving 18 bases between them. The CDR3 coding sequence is TGTGCCAGCAGCTTAGCGTTGGCCCTCGGAAGAGGCAATGAGCAGTTCTTC. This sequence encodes CASSLALALGRGNEQFF.

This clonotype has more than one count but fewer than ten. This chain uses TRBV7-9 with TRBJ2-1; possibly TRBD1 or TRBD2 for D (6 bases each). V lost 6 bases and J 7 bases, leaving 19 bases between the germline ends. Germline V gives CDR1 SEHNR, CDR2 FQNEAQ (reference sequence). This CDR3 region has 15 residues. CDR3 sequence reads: CASSGGREQLNEQFF. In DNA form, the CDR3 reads TGTGCCAGCAGTGGGGGGCGCGAACAATTAAATGAGCAGTTCTTC.

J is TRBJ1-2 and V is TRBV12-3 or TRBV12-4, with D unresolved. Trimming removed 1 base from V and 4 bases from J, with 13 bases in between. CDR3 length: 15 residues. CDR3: CASSLGLRQIYGYTF. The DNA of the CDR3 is TGTGCCAGCAGTTTAGGCCTCCGGCAAATCTATGGCTACACCTTC.

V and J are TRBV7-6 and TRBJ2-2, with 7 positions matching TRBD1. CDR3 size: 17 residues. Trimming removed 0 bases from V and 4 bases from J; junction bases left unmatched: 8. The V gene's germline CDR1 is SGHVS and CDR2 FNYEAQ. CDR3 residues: CASSLATTGFVTGELFF. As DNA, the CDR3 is TGTGCCAGCAGCTTAGCGACGACAGGGTTTGTCACCGGGGAGCTGTTTTTT.

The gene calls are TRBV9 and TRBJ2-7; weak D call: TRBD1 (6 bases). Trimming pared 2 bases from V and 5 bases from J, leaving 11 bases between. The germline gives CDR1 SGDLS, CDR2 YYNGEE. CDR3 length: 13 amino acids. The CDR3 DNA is TGTGCCAGCAGCGTCCAGGGGTTCGACGAGCAGTACTTC. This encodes CASSVQGFDEQYF.

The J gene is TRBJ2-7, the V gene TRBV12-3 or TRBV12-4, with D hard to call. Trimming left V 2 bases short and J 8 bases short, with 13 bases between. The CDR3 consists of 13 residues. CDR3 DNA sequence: TGTGCCAGCAGTTTAAGGGATGTTACGAAGCAGTACTTC. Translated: CASSLRDVTKQYF.

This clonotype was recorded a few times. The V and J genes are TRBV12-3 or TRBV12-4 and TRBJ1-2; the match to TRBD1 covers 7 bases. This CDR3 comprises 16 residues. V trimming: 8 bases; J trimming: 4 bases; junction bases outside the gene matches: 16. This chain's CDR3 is CASESYRDSLSYGYTF. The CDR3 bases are TGTGCCAGCGAATCCTATAGGGACAGTTTGTCCTATGGCTACACCTTC.